These 24 T cell receptor beta chains were sequenced from one sample in a study of technical replicates of blood from several donors. Clones were read by immunoSEQ multiplex PCR, and TCRdb kept only the in-frame ones, dropping some. The repertoire has some 75,000 clones, about 96% of them found once; the top ten carry about 0.3%. The sequenced material came from T cells isolated from PBMCs. The receptor source for this set is a human donor in good health.

The chain combines TRBV5-1 with TRBJ1-3, with 9 bases lining up with TRBD1. The ends lost 4 bases at V and 1 base at J; junction bases unmatched: 6. Germline CDR1 reads SGHRS; CDR2 reads YFSETQ. The length of the CDR3 is 16 residues. This CDR3 reads CASSPGQGTSGNTIYF. The DNA for the CDR3 is TGCGCCAGCAGCCCAGGACAGGGGACATCTGGAAACACCATATATTTT.

The CDR3 spells CSAAGTYEQYF. The CDR3 bases are TGCAGTGCCGCGGGGACCTACGAGCAGTACTTC. The V gene is TRBV20-1, the J gene TRBJ2-7; tentatively, D is TRBD2 (6 bases). CDR1 DFQATT and CDR2 SNEGSKA come from the germline V gene (reference sequence). CDR3 length: 11 amino acids. V was cut by 6 bases and J by 2 bases, with 8 bases left in between.

Of note for this clone: The junction and the germline gene differ at one end; a read error may be behind it. The chain has TRBV7-7 and TRBJ2-5; 7 bases agree with TRBD1. The length of the CDR3 is 15 residues. Germline values: CDR1 SSHAT, CDR2 FNYEAQ (reference sequence). The CDR3 protein is CASSLDEGAKETQYF. The CDR3 DNA reads TGTGCTAGCAGCTTAGACGAGGGGGCGAAGGAGACCCAGTACTTC. Full variable domain (remainder filled in from reference TRBV7-7 and TRBJ2-5): GAGVSQSPRYKVTKRGQDVTLRCDPISSHATLYWYQQALGQGPEFLTYFNYEAQPDKSGLPSDRFSAERPEGSISTLTIQRTEQRDSAMYRCASSLDEGAKETQYFGPGTRLLVL.

This rearrangement joins TRBV6-6 to TRBJ2-3; D call uncertain. V was shortened by 6 bases and J by 3 bases, with 16 bases between the two germline ends. Germline CDR1 is MNHNY and CDR2 is SVGAGI (reference sequence). The CDR3 covers 15 residues. CDR3 DNA sequence: TGTGCCAGCAGCCCCCCTAAAACTTATACAGATACGCAGTATTTT. It specifies CASSPPKTYTDTQYF.

This sequence joins TRBV25-1 and TRBJ1-5; D possibly corresponds to TRBD1 (5 bases). CDR3 length: 14 residues. V dropped 3 bases and J dropped 5 bases, with 11 bases sitting between them. From germline, CDR1 is MGHDK and CDR2 SYGVNS. This CDR3 is CASSEYLGDQPQHF. For the CDR3, the DNA is TGTGCCAGCAGTGAGTATTTAGGGGATCAGCCCCAGCATTTT.

This rearrangement joins TRBV4-2 to TRBJ2-1; D unclear. The CDR3 is 12 residues long. Germline loops: CDR1 LGHNA, CDR2 YNFKEQ. With 5 bases removed from V and 10 bases from J, the gap between germline ends came to 12 bases. The CDR3: CASSLRLPEQFF. For the CDR3, the DNA is TGTGCCAGCAGCTTACGACTCCCAGAGCAGTTCTTC.

The rearrangement uses TRBV7-3 and TRBJ1-1; a possible D gene is TRBD1 (6 bases). V was shortened by 5 bases and J by 3 bases, with 16 bases between the two germline ends. The CDR3 has 15 residues. Germline V gene data show CDR1 as SGHTA and CDR2 as FQGTGA. This CDR3 reads CASSLAGRGHTEAFF. The DNA for the CDR3 is TGTGCCAGCAGCCTCGCCGGCAGGGGCCACACTGAAGCTTTCTTT. The full variable domain, in which reference TRBV7-3 and TRBJ1-1 provide the parts outside the CDR3, is GAGVSQTPSNKVTEKGKYVELRCDPISGHTALYWYRQSLGQGPEFLIYFQGTGAADDSGLPNDRFFAVRPEGSVSTLKIQRTERGDSAVYLCASSLAGRGHTEAFFGQGTRLTVV.

CDR3: CASKPGQVTYEQYF. The CDR3 DNA reads TGTGCCAGCAAGCCGGGACAGGTAACCTACGAGCAGTACTTC. The V gene is TRBV28, the J gene TRBJ2-7, with 8 positions matching TRBD1. Trimming took 7 bases from V and 2 from J; bases not matched to a gene: 7. The CDR3 is 14 residues long. The germline V gene has CDR1 MDHEN and CDR2 SYDVKM.

The chain employs TRBV19 and TRBJ1-3, with D unresolved. The CDR3 runs 16 residues. Trimming stripped 4 bases from V and 3 bases from J, with 16 bases between. CDR1 is LNHDA, CDR2 SQIVND, per germline (reference sequence). The CDR3 reads CASSRNDETFGNTIYF. The DNA of the CDR3 is TGTGCCAGTAGTAGGAATGACGAGACTTTTGGAAACACCATATATTTT.

This sequence joins TRBV7-3 and TRBJ2-1, with TRBD2 matching 9 bases. The germline gives CDR1 SGHTA, CDR2 FQGTGA. The trim removed 5 bases at V and 2 bases at J, leaving 7 bases unmatched. This CDR3 contains 16 residues. The CDR3 region has the DNA TGTGCCAGCAGCGGGGTAGCGGGAGTCCCCTACAATGAGCAGTTCTTC. Its protein is CASSGVAGVPYNEQFF.

The chain is built from TRBV2 and TRBJ2-5; 9 bases are a match to TRBD2. Germline CDR1 and CDR2: SNHLY and FYNNEI. The trim removed 4 bases at V and 5 bases at J, leaving 5 bases unmatched. This CDR3 is built from 14 residues. The CDR3 DNA is TGTGCCAGCAGTGGTGTAGCGGGAGCTGAGACCCAGTACTTC. Residues: CASSGVAGAETQYF.

V usage is TRBV5-8 and J usage is TRBJ2-5; 12 nucleotides line up with TRBD2. V shed 3 bases and J 5 bases; nucleotides not matched to a gene: 14. CDR1 and CDR2 from the germline V gene are SGHTS and YDEGEE. The CDR3 sequence is 18 residues long. For the CDR3, the DNA is TGTGCCAGCAGCTCATTGAGCCGGGGACTAGCGGGCGGTGAGACCCAGTACTTC. Translated, it gives CASSSLSRGLAGGETQYF.

The chain has TRBV29-1 and TRBJ2-7; D is perhaps TRBD1 (5 bases). CDR1 is SQVTM and CDR2 is ANQGSEA in the germline V gene. V was cut by 1 base and J by 3 bases, with 10 bases left in between. The CDR3 is made up of 13 amino acids. Written as DNA, the CDR3 is TGCAGCGTTGAAGTCCAGGGCCACTACGAGCAGTACTTC. It encodes CSVEVQGHYEQYF.

This chain links TRBV6-6 with TRBJ2-7; TRBD1 matches at 8 bases. The CDR3 loop spans 13 amino acids. After removal of 11 bases from V and 1 base from J, the junction contained 7 bases not matched to a gene. Germline V lookup: CDR1 MNHNY, CDR2 SVGAGI (reference sequence). The CDR3 DNA reads as TGTGCCCTGGGGACAGGTGTTTCCTACGAGCAGTACTTC. Its protein product is CALGTGVSYEQYF.

The gene calls are TRBV19 and TRBJ2-3; 9 bases line up with TRBD2. CDR1 is LNHDA, CDR2 SQIVND, per germline (reference sequence). The CDR3 spans 17 residues. V shed 6 bases and J 5 bases; nucleotides not matched to a gene: 15. CDR3 DNA: TGTGCCAGTAGGGCTCGTAGCGGGAGCCTAGGCATAGATACGCAGTATTTT. Translated, it gives CASRARSGSLGIDTQYF.

CDR3 loop: CASSGPGGPGDTQYF. The DNA of the CDR3 is TGTGCCAGCAGTGGTCCGGGAGGGCCGGGAGATACGCAGTATTTT. The rearrangement joins TRBV2 to TRBJ2-3, with 8 bases fitting TRBD2. The CDR3 extends over 15 amino acids. Losses at the gene ends were 4 bases for V and 5 bases for J; bases not matched to a gene: 8. The germline V gene has CDR1 SNHLY and CDR2 FYNNEI.

The gene calls are TRBV18 and TRBJ1-1; TRBD1 aligns across 8 bases. Trimming removed 3 bases from V and 1 base from J; junction bases left unmatched: 7. CDR1 and CDR2 from the germline V gene are KGHSH and LQKENI. This CDR3 has 16 residues. CDR3 amino acids: CASSPSRQGKNTEAFF. The CDR3 DNA reads TGTGCCAGCTCACCCTCACGACAGGGGAAGAACACTGAAGCTTTCTTT.

J is TRBJ1-1 and V is TRBV6-6; a possible D gene is TRBD1 (5 bases). Trimming took off 7 bases at V and 3 bases at J, with 15 bases between the two ends. The CDR3 runs to 14 residues. Germline assignment: CDR1 MNHNY and CDR2 SVGAGI (reference sequence). CDR3 sequence: CASTPPGHYTEAFF. As DNA, the CDR3 is TGTGCCAGCACCCCCCCAGGACATTACACTGAAGCTTTCTTT.

This rearrangement joins TRBV14 to TRBJ1-3; TRBD1 might be the D (6 bases). Germline CDR1 and CDR2: SGHDN and FVKESK. Trimming took off 1 base at V and 4 bases at J, with 8 bases between the two ends. CDR3 size: 14 residues. CDR3 sequence (DNA): TGTGCCAGCAGCCAAGGACAGGAGGGAAACACCATATATTTT. The encoded protein is CASSQGQEGNTIYF.

The rearrangement uses TRBV13 and TRBJ2-4; 7 bases match TRBD1. J was trimmed by 8 bases and V by 4 bases; bases with no gene match: 8. Germline V gives CDR1 PRHDT, CDR2 FYEKMQ (reference sequence). This CDR3 has 14 residues. This CDR3 reads CASSSTGDEDIQYF. In nucleotides, the CDR3 is TGTGCCAGCAGCTCAACAGGGGATGAAGACATTCAGTACTTC.

V and J are TRBV6-5 and TRBJ2-7; D may be TRBD1 (5 bases). This CDR3 has 14 residues. Germline V gene lookup returns CDR1 MNHEY and CDR2 SVGAGI. V was shortened by 2 bases and J by 4 bases, with 12 bases between the two germline ends. The CDR3 protein is CASSYGHVGYEQYF. For the CDR3, the DNA is TGTGCCAGCAGTTACGGACACGTTGGTTACGAGCAGTACTTC.

The chain couples TRBV6-1 to TRBJ2-7; D perhaps matches TRBD2 (5 bases). Germline V gives CDR1 MNHNS, CDR2 SASEGT. The length of the CDR3 is 11 residues. The CDR3 reads CCTAENNEQYF. In nucleotides, the CDR3 is TGTTGCACAGCGGAGAACAACGAGCAGTACTTC.

The V and J genes are TRBV19 and TRBJ2-7, with 8 positions matching TRBD1. V lost 11 bases to trimming and J lost 0 bases; unmatched junction nucleotides: 6. This CDR3 is 13 amino acids long. Germline CDR1 LNHDA, CDR2 SQIVND (reference sequence). The DNA for the CDR3 is TGTGCCGTAAAGGGGACAGGCTCCTACGAGCAGTACTTC. Amino acids: CAVKGTGSYEQYF.

This chain joins TRBV19 and TRBJ2-5; a possible D gene is TRBD2 (5 bases). V was trimmed by 0 bases and J by 1 base, leaving 12 bases between them. In germline, CDR1 is LNHDA, CDR2 SQIVND (reference sequence). The CDR3 is 16 residues long. The CDR3 sequence is CASSIDQRLPQETQYF. The CDR3 nucleotides are TGTGCCAGTAGTATAGACCAGCGGCTACCCCAAGAGACCCAGTACTTC.